These 20 T cell receptor beta chains were all obtained from the same sample, sequenced in a study of CD8 T cells in ankylosing spondylitis. TCRdb re-derived calls from the 5' RACE reads in MiXCR, one entry per CDR3 protein. The sample includes some 200,000 distinct CDR3 sequences, about 13% of them seen just once. The sequenced sample consisted of blood, either unsorted or a sorted T cell fraction (not recorded which). The receptors come from a male donor with ankylosing spondylitis or in good health (not recorded which).

Only a few counts were recorded for this clonotype. V is TRBV6-1 and J is TRBJ1-2; no firm D call. The CDR3 length is 12 residues. Trimming removed 2 bases from V and 7 bases from J, with 8 bases in between. From germline, CDR1 is MNHNS and CDR2 SASEGT. CDR3 nucleotide sequence: TGTGCCAGCAGTGAACCGGTTGGTGGCTACACCTTC. Translation: CASSEPVGGYTF.

This clonotype showed up just a few times. The V call is TRBV12-3 or TRBV12-4, the J call TRBJ1-3; 7 bases fit TRBD1. V was clipped by 2 bases and J by 0 bases; unmatched bases: 4. This CDR3 is 16 amino acids long. The CDR3 sequence is CASSLPGQISGNTIYF. Written as DNA, the CDR3 is TGTGCCAGCAGTTTACCGGGACAGATCTCTGGAAACACCATATATTTT.

This clonotype was seen at least ten times. The V and J genes are TRBV5-1 and TRBJ2-3; the match to TRBD1 covers 8 bases. The V gene end was trimmed by 4 bases and the J gene end by 3 bases; junction bases not matched to a gene: 10. The CDR3 runs to 16 residues. From germline, CDR1 is SGHRS and CDR2 YFSETQ. Written as DNA, the CDR3 is TGCGCCAGCAGCCCTTCAGGACAGGGTAAAACAGATACGCAGTATTTT. It is translated as CASSPSGQGKTDTQYF. The complete variable domain, with remaining parts taken from reference TRBV5-1 and TRBJ2-3, reads KAGVTQTPRYLIKTRGQQVTLSCSPISGHRSVSWYQQTPGQGLQFLFEYFSETQRNKGNFPGRFSGRQFSNSRSEMNVSTLELGDSALYLCASSPSGQGKTDTQYFGPGTRLTVL.

The V gene is TRBV24-1, the J gene TRBJ1-1; D is possibly TRBD1 (5 bases). Looked up from germline, CDR1 is KGHDR and CDR2 is SFDVKD. Trimming pared 4 bases from V and 6 bases from J, leaving 11 bases between. The CDR3 runs 13 residues. CDR3 in amino acids: CATSDRVGPEAFF. The CDR3 coding sequence is TGTGCCACCAGTGACAGGGTAGGACCTGAAGCTTTCTTT.

This chain uses TRBV4-1 with TRBJ2-2; no reliable D call. Germline-derived CDR1 and CDR2 are MGHRA and YSYEKL. The CDR3 has 15 residues. Trimming pared 4 bases from V and 5 bases from J, leaving 14 bases between. The CDR3 loop is CASSPGPLVTGELFF. The CDR3, as DNA: TGCGCCAGCAGCCCCGGGCCCTTGGTGACCGGGGAGCTGTTTTTT.

This clonotype was counted a few times. The chain carries TRBV2 and TRBJ2-1, with 11 bases fitting TRBD2. The CDR3 has 15 amino acids. Per the germline V gene, CDR1 is SNHLY and CDR2 is FYNNEI. V gave up 6 bases and J gave up 5 bases; unmatched junction bases: 6. DNA of the CDR3: TGTGCCAGCAGAGCCGGGACTAGCGGACACAATGAGCAGTTCTTC. It codes for CASRAGTSGHNEQFF.

This clonotype was counted only a few times. The chain links TRBV7-2 to TRBJ1-5; no firm D call. This CDR3 spans 14 amino acids. V dropped 5 bases and J dropped 0 bases, with 8 bases sitting between them. CDR1 and CDR2 from the germline V gene are SGHTA and FQGNSA. The CDR3 DNA is TGTGCCAGCAGCCATCAGTATAGCAATCAGCCCCAGCATTTT. Amino acids: CASSHQYSNQPQHF.

This clonotype was detected a few times. This chain uses TRBV6-5 with TRBJ2-1; D possibly matches TRBD1 or TRBD2 (6 bases each). V was pared by 2 bases and J by 8 bases, with 16 bases between. CDR3 length: 15 amino acids. Germline assignment: CDR1 MNHEY and CDR2 SVGAGI. CDR3 amino acids: CASSYQGGIGDEQFF. The CDR3, as DNA: TGTGCCAGCAGTTACCAAGGGGGGATAGGTGATGAGCAGTTCTTC.

The chain recombines TRBV2 with TRBJ2-1; 9 bases map to TRBD2. The CDR3 runs 15 residues. The germline gives CDR1 SNHLY, CDR2 FYNNEI. V lost 7 bases to trimming and J lost 5 bases; unmatched junction nucleotides: 9. CDR3 in DNA: TGTGCCAGCACCCTTGCGGCTAGCGGGGACAATGAGCAGTTCTTC. It codes for CASTLAASGDNEQFF.

A few counts support this clonotype. This sequence joins TRBV6-5 and TRBJ2-5; 9 bases are shared with TRBD2. The CDR3 totals 15 residues. Unmatched junction bases numbered 6, after V lost 2 bases and J lost 5 bases. Germline V gene data show CDR1 as MNHEY and CDR2 as SVGAGI. The CDR3 region is CASSYGGRAGETQYF. The CDR3 DNA is TGTGCCAGCAGTTACGGCGGGAGGGCGGGGGAGACCCAGTACTTC.

This chain connects TRBV20-1 to TRBJ2-7; the D gene is possibly TRBD1 (5 bases). Trimming took off 0 bases at V and 0 bases at J, with 15 bases between the two ends. The CDR3 contains 16 residues. The germline V gene encodes CDR1 DFQATT and CDR2 SNEGSKA (reference sequence). The CDR3 region is CSARDRHRDSSYEQYF. In DNA form, the CDR3 reads TGCAGTGCTAGAGATCGTCATAGAGACAGCTCCTACGAGCAGTACTTC.

This clonotype has just a few counts. The V gene is TRBV5-1, the J gene TRBJ1-1, with a possible D match to TRBD1 (5 bases). This CDR3 spans 13 amino acids. V was trimmed by 0 bases and J by 5 bases, leaving 8 bases between them. Germline V CDR1 and CDR2: SGHRS, YFSETQ. CDR3 loop: CASSLEGRTEAFF. The CDR3, as DNA: TGCGCCAGCAGCTTGGAGGGACGGACTGAAGCTTTCTTT.

This chain links TRBV6-1 with TRBJ2-2; 11 bases align to TRBD1. J gave up 5 bases and V 5 bases, and 10 bases lay outside the gene matches. The germline gives CDR1 MNHNS, CDR2 SASEGT. The CDR3 runs 17 residues. Here the CDR3 reads CASSLNGQGARTGELFF. The DNA of the CDR3 is TGTGCCAGCAGTCTCAATGGACAGGGGGCGAGGACCGGGGAGCTGTTTTTT.

In this sample, this clonotype turned up many times. The V call is TRBV29-1, the J call TRBJ2-1; D might be TRBD2 (5 bases). The V and J ends lost 7 bases and 8 bases respectively, with 21 bases between them. There are 14 residues in the CDR3. CDR1 is SQVTM and CDR2 is ANQGSEA in the germline V gene. CDR3 in amino acids: CSARPGTPRDEQFF. The CDR3 coding sequence is TGCAGCGCACGACCGGGAACACCGAGGGATGAGCAGTTCTTC.

This clonotype was detected only a few times. The V call is TRBV13, the J call TRBJ2-3; 7 nucleotides match TRBD2. Germline values: CDR1 PRHDT, CDR2 FYEKMQ (reference sequence). The CDR3 extends over 14 amino acids. The J segment lost 6 bases and the V segment lost 8 bases, leaving 11 bases of the junction unmatched. The CDR3 is CASSAGLPRDTQYF. CDR3 in DNA: TGTGCCAGCTCTGCGGGACTACCAAGGGATACGCAGTATTTT.

This clonotype was seen a few times. The CDR3 here is CASSFESTEAFF. DNA of the CDR3: TGTGCCAGCAGTTTTGAGTCTACCGAAGCTTTCTTT. V and J are TRBV12-3 or TRBV12-4 and TRBJ1-1; D gene uncertain. CDR3 length: 12 amino acids. Trimming shortened V by 3 bases and J by 8 bases, and 10 bases separated the two germline ends.

This chain links TRBV7-6 with TRBJ2-2, with 7 bases lining up with TRBD1. J lost 1 base, V lost 4 bases, and 0 bases had no gene match. CDR1 is SGHVS, CDR2 FNYEAQ, per germline. CDR3 length: 14 residues. In nucleotides, the CDR3 is TGTGCCAGCAGCTGGGACAGGAACACCGGGGAGCTGTTTTTT. Its translation: CASSWDRNTGELFF. The complete variable domain, with remaining parts taken from reference TRBV7-6 and TRBJ2-2, reads GAGVSQSPRYKVTKRGQDVALRCDPISGHVSLYWYRQALGQGPEFLTYFNYEAQQDKSGLPNDRFSAERPEGSISTLTIQRTEQRDSAMYRCASSWDRNTGELFFGEGSRLTVL.

A few counts support this clonotype. This chain links TRBV9 with TRBJ2-7; 15 nucleotides agree with TRBD2. CDR3 length: 16 amino acids. The germline gives CDR1 SGDLS, CDR2 YYNGEE. J gave up 7 bases and V 4 bases, and 9 bases lay outside the gene matches. The CDR3 DNA reads as TGTGCCAGCAGCTCCGGACTAGCGGGAGGGCCAGAGGAGCAGTACTTC. Translated: CASSSGLAGGPEEQYF.

This clonotype was detected only a few times. The chain recombines TRBV6-5 with TRBJ2-1; TRBD1 or TRBD2 may be the D gene (6 bases each). The V gene's germline CDR1 is MNHEY and CDR2 SVGAGI. The V end was cut by 3 bases, the J end by 4 bases, with 19 bases between. The CDR3 extends over 17 amino acids. CDR3 in DNA: TGTGCCAGCAGTTATCGGGGTGGGGGGCAAACTTACAATGAGCAGTTCTTC. This codes for CASSYRGGGQTYNEQFF.

This clonotype was counted a few times. The J gene is TRBJ2-6, the V gene TRBV10-3; 8 bases match TRBD1. Unmatched junction bases numbered 8, after V lost 10 bases and J lost 0 bases. Germline CDR1 is ENHRY and CDR2 is SYGVKD. This CDR3 contains 16 residues. In DNA form, the CDR3 reads TGTGCCACTTTGGGACAGGAGAGCTCTGGGGCCAACGTCCTGACTTTC. Translating it yields CATLGQESSGANVLTF.